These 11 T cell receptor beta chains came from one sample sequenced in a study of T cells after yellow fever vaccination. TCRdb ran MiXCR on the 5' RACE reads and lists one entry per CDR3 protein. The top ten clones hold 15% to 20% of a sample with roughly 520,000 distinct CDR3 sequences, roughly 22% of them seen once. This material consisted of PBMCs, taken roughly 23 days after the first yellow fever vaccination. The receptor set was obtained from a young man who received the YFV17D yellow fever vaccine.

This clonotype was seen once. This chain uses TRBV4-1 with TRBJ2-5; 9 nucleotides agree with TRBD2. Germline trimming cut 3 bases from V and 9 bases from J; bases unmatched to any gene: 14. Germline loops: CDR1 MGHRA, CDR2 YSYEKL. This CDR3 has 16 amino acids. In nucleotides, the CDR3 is TGCGCCAGCAGCCAGTCGCGCGGGGGGGCAGGCGAGGCCCAGTACTTC. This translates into CASSQSRGGAGEAQYF.

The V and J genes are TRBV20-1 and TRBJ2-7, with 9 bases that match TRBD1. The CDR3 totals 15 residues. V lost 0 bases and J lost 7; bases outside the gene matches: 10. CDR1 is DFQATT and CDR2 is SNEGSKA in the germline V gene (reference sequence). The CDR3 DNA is TGCAGTGCTAGAGATCTTAAGACAGGGGGTGGGGAGCAGTACTTC. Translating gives CSARDLKTGGGEQYF.

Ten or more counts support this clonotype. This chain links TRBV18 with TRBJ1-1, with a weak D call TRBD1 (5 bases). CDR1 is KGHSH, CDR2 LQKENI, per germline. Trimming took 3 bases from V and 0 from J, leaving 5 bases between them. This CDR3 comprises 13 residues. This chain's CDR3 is CASSPRVNTEAFF. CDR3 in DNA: TGTGCCAGCTCACCCAGGGTGAACACTGAAGCTTTCTTT.

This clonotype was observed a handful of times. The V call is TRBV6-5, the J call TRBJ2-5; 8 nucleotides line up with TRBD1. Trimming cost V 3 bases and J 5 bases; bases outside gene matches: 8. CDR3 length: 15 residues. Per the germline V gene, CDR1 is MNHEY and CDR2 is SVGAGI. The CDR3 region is CASSYIPGGNETQYF. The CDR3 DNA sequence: TGTGCCAGCAGTTATATTCCAGGGGGCAACGAGACCCAGTACTTC.

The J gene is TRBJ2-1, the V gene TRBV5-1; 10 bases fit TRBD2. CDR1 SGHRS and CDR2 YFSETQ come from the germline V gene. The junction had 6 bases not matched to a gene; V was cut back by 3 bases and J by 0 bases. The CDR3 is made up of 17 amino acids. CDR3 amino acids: CASSSGLADFSYNEQFF. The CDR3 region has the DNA TGCGCCAGCAGCTCAGGACTAGCGGACTTCTCCTACAATGAGCAGTTCTTC.

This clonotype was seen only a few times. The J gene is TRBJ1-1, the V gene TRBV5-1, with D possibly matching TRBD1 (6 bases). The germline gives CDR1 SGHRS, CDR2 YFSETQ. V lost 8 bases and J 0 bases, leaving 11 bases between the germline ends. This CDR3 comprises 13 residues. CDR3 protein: CASIGQMNTEAFF. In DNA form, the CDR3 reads TGCGCCAGTATCGGACAGATGAACACTGAAGCTTTCTTT.

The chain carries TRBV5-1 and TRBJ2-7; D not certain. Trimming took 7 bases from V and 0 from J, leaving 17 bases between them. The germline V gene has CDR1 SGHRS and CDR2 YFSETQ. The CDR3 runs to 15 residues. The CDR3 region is CASYFVAPSSYEQYV. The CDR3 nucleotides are TGCGCCAGCTACTTCGTGGCCCCGAGCTCCTACGAGCAGTACGTC.

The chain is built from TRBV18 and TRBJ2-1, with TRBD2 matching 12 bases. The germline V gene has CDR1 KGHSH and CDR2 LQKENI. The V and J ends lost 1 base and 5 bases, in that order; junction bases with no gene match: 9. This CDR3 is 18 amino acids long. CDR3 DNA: TGTGCCAGCTCACCACTTCTCCTAGCGGGGGGGCCCCACAATGAGCAGTTCTTC. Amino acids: CASSPLLLAGGPHNEQFF.

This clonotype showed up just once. CDR3 sequence reads: CSRLAGHTDTQYF. In DNA, the CDR3 is TGCAGTAGACTAGCGGGGCACACAGATACGCAGTATTTT. The chain carries TRBV20-1 and TRBJ2-3, with 11 bases lining up with TRBD2. The CDR3 consists of 13 residues. V lost 8 bases, J lost 2 bases, and 3 bases stayed unmatched. The germline CDR1 and CDR2 sequences are DFQATT and SNEGSKA (reference sequence).

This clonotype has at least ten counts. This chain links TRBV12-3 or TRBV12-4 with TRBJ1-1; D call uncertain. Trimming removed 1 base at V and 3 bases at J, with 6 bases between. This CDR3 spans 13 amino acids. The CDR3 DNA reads TGTGCCAGCAGTTTAGATGGTTACACTGAAGCTTTCTTT. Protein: CASSLDGYTEAFF.

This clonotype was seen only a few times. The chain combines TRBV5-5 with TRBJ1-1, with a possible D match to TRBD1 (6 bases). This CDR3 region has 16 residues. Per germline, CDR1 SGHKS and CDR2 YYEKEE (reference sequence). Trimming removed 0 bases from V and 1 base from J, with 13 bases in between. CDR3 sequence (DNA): TGTGCCAGCAGCTTGGCGAAGGGGGGTAGGAACACTGAAGCTTTCTTT. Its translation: CASSLAKGGRNTEAFF.